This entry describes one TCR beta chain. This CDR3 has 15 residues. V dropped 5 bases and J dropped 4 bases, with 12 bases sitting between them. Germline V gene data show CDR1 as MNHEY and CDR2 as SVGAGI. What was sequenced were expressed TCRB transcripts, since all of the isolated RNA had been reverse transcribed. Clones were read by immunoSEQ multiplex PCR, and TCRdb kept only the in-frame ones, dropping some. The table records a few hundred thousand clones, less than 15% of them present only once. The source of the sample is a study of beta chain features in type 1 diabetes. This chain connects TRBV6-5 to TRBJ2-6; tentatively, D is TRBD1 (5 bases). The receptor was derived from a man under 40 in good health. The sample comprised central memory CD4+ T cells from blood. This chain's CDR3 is CASSVSTAGANVLTF. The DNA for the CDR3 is TGTGCCAGCAGTGTCTCGACAGCCGGGGCCAACGTCCTGACTTTC.